This T cell receptor (beta chain) was sequenced during a study of control samples from healthy donors and cancer patients. Profiled with immunoSEQ multiplex PCR; TCRdb holds only in-frame clones, not every one. This sample has about 160,000 clones; 80% to 90% occur once, and the top ten carry about 11%. The germline V gene has CDR1 LGHNA and CDR2 YNFKEQ. This CDR3 spans 11 amino acids. Between the trimmed V and J ends, which lost 4 bases and 7 bases, there was a span of 7 bases. This receptor was obtained from a young man in good health. This chain connects TRBV4-2 to TRBJ1-2, with a tentative D call TRBD1 (5 bases). Material: blood. CDR3 residues: CASSRGAGYTF. The CDR3 nucleotides read TGTGCCAGCAGCCGTGGGGCTGGCTACACCTTC.